This T cell receptor (beta chain) was captured by sequencing in a study of CD8 T cells in ankylosing spondylitis. This CDR3 contains 15 residues. The V and J ends lost 6 bases and 3 bases, in that order; junction bases with no gene match: 9. CDR1 and CDR2 (germline): GTSNPN, SVGIG (reference sequence). Each CDR3 protein gets one entry after TCRdb re-called the 5' RACE reads with MiXCR. The profile shows some 240,000 distinct CDR3 sequences, roughly 8.6% of them singletons. This clonotype has more than one count but fewer than ten. This TCR was recovered from a male donor with ankylosing spondylitis or in good health (not recorded which). The sample consisted of blood, either unsorted or a sorted T cell fraction (not recorded which). The rearrangement uses TRBV30 and TRBJ2-3; 10 nucleotides align to TRBD1. CDR3 nucleotide sequence: TGTGCCTGTGACCCACCGGGACAGGGGACAGATACGCAGTATTTT. This gives the protein CACDPPGQGTDTQYF.